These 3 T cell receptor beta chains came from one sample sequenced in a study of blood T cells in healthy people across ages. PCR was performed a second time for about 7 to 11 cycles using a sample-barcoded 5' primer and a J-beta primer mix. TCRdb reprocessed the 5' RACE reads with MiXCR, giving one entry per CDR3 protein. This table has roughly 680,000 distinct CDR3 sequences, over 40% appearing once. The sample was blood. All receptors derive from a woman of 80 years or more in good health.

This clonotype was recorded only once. The chain's CDR3 is CASGSRTSGFDTQYF. Written as DNA, the CDR3 is TGTGCCAGCGGCTCCCGGACTAGCGGGTTTGATACGCAGTATTTT. This chain joins TRBV7-2 and TRBJ2-3; 11 nucleotides agree with TRBD2. CDR1 SGHTA and CDR2 FQGNSA come from the germline V gene. The trim removed 8 bases at V and 6 bases at J, leaving 10 bases unmatched. The CDR3 sequence is 15 residues long.

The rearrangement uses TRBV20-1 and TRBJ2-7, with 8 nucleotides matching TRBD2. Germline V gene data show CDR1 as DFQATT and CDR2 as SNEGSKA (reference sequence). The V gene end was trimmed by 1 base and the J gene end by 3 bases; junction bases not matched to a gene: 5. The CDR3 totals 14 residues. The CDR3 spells CSARAGLEFYEQYF. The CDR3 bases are TGCAGTGCTAGAGCGGGACTAGAGTTCTACGAGCAGTACTTC.

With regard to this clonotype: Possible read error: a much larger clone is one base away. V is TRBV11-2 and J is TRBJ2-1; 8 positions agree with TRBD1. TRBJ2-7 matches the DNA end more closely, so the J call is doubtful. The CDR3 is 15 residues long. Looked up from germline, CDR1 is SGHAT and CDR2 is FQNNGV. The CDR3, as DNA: TGTGCCAGCAGCCCTTCAGGGGGCTTCAACAATGAGCAGTACTTC. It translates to CASSPSGGFNNEQYF.